This entry concerns a single T cell receptor beta chain. Its antigen is still unknown. The length of the CDR3 is 14 residues. This record comes from a study of monozygotic twins with inflammatory bowel disease. Findings and caveats of the study: Support for any single strong IBD-associated signal or clonotype was not found.

With eight separate reactions per sample, the authors made cDNA. After re-calling the 5' RACE reads, TCRdb lists one entry per CDR3 protein, DNA absent. The table lists over 350,000 distinct CDR3 sequences. Sequencing was carried out using blood. The chain couples TRBV12-3 or TRBV12-4 to TRBJ1-3. The clonotype comes from a human donor with ulcerative colitis or Crohn's disease, or a healthy co-twin of an affected twin (not recorded which). The CDR3 protein is CASSFAQFGNTIYF.